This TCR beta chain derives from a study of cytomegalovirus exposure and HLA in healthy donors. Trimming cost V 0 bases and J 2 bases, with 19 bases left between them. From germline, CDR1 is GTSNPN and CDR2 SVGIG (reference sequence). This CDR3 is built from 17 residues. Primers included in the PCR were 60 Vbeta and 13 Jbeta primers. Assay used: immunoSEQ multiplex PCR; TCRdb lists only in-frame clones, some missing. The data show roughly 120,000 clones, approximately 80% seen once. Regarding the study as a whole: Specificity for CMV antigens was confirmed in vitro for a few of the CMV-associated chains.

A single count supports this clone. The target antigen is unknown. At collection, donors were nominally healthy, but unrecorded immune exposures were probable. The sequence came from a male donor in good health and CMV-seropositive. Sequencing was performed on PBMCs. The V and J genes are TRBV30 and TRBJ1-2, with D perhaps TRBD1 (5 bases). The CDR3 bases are TGTGCCTGGAGTGTACTTCATACCAGGGCTCTAAACTATGGCTACACCTTC. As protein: CAWSVLHTRALNYGYTF. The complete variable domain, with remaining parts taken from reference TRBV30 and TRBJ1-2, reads SQTIHQWPATLVQPVGSPLSLECTVEGTSNPNLYWYRQAAGRGLQLLFYSVGIGQISSEVPQNLSASRPQDRQFILSSKKLLLSDSGFYLCAWSVLHTRALNYGYTFGSGTRLTVV.